These T cell receptor beta chains were read from a single sample in a study of T cell responses to AZD1222 COVID-19 vaccine. Clones were sequenced by immunoSEQ multiplex PCR, and TCRdb holds only the in-frame ones, with some missing. There are 100,000 to 150,000 clones in the sample; 89% occur only once, and roughly 4.5% lies in the top ten. This material consisted of peripheral blood, taken on day 0 of AZD1222 vaccination. The receptor set was obtained from an adult in good health. CDR3s include the opening cysteine and the closing phenylalanine or tryptophan. The order of the fields is clone size, J gene, D gene, V gene, CDR3 protein, CDR3 DNA. The D gene is left open where the match is weak. Rows may omit the clone size; those that give it use once, few, many or a size class.

abundance: -
j_gene: TRBJ2-3
d_gene: -
v_gene: TRBV6-6
CDR3aa: CASSDFWVSDTQYF
CDR3nt: TGTGCCAGCTCGGATTTCTGGGTATCAGATACGCAGTATTTT

abundance: -
j_gene: TRBJ1-5
d_gene: -
v_gene: TRBV12-5
CDR3aa: CASGLRQPQHF
CDR3nt: TGTGCTAGTGGTTTGCGTCAGCCCCAGCATTTT

abundance: -
j_gene: TRBJ1-1
d_gene: TRBD1
v_gene: TRBV10-1
CDR3aa: CASSYGQGNTEAFF
CDR3nt: TGCGCCAGCAGTTATGGACAGGGGAACACTGAAGCTTTCTTT

abundance: -
j_gene: TRBJ1-2
d_gene: -
v_gene: TRBV12-3/TRBV12-4
CDR3aa: CASRTGLDGYTF
CDR3nt: TGTGCCAGCCGTACGGGCCTCGATGGCTACACCTTC

abundance: -
j_gene: TRBJ1-1
d_gene: -
v_gene: TRBV29-1
CDR3aa: CSASGQGPNTEAFF
CDR3nt: TGCAGCGCTTCGGGGCAGGGGCCAAACACTGAAGCTTTCTTT

abundance: -
j_gene: TRBJ1-6
d_gene: -
v_gene: TRBV27
CDR3aa: CASSLSVYNSPLHF
CDR3nt: TGTGCCAGCAGTTTGTCGGTTTATAATTCACCCCTCCACTTT

abundance: -
j_gene: TRBJ1-1
d_gene: -
v_gene: TRBV19
CDR3aa: CASSTIDLDTRESF
CDR3nt: TGTGCCAGTAGTACCATTGATCTAGACACCAGAGAATCCTTT

abundance: -
j_gene: TRBJ1-5
d_gene: -
v_gene: TRBV10-3
CDR3aa: CAISESLIHEPQHF
CDR3nt: TGTGCCATCAGTGAGTCGTTAATTCATGAGCCCCAGCATTTT

abundance: -
j_gene: TRBJ1-6
d_gene: TRBD1
v_gene: TRBV18
CDR3aa: CASSGGTGDNSPLHF
CDR3nt: TGTGCCAGCTCAGGCGGGACAGGGGATAATTCACCCCTCCACTTT

abundance: -
j_gene: TRBJ1-5
d_gene: -
v_gene: TRBV21-1
CDR3aa: CASSKAPPDQPQHF
CDR3nt: TGTGCCAGCAGCAAAGCCCCCCCAGATCAGCCCCAGCATTTT

abundance: -
j_gene: TRBJ1-4
d_gene: TRBD1
v_gene: TRBV5-1
CDR3aa: CASSFQGAANEKLFF
CDR3nt: TGCGCCAGCAGCTTCCAGGGGGCCGCTAATGAAAAACTGTTTTTT

abundance: -
j_gene: TRBJ2-3
d_gene: -
v_gene: TRBV7-9
CDR3aa: CASSLDGGSIDTQYF
CDR3nt: TGTGCCAGCAGCTTAGATGGAGGGAGCATAGATACGCAGTATTTT

abundance: -
j_gene: TRBJ2-2
d_gene: TRBD2
v_gene: TRBV5-6
CDR3aa: CASSLGLAGDATGELFF
CDR3nt: TGTGCCAGCAGCTTGGGACTAGCGGGAGATGCGACCGGGGAGCTGTTTTTT

abundance: -
j_gene: TRBJ1-4
d_gene: -
v_gene: TRBV2
CDR3aa: CASKGTFPEKLFF
CDR3nt: TGTGCCAGCAAGGGGACCTTTCCTGAAAAACTGTTTTTT

abundance: -
j_gene: TRBJ2-3
d_gene: -
v_gene: TRBV2
CDR3aa: CASSEGTPTDTQYF
CDR3nt: TGTGCCAGCAGTGAAGGGACGCCCACAGATACGCAGTATTTT

abundance: -
j_gene: TRBJ1-1
d_gene: -
v_gene: TRBV5-1
CDR3aa: CASSLVPNTEAFF
CDR3nt: TGCGCCAGCAGCTTGGTTCCTAACACTGAAGCTTTCTTT

abundance: -
j_gene: TRBJ1-5
d_gene: -
v_gene: TRBV30
CDR3aa: CAWSLSSNQPQHF
CDR3nt: TGTGCCTGGAGTCTAAGTAGCAATCAGCCCCAGCATTTT

abundance: once
j_gene: TRBJ2-3
d_gene: -
v_gene: TRBV19
CDR3aa: CASSERARELPDTQYF
CDR3nt: TGTGCCAGTAGCGAGCGGGCCAGAGAACTTCCAGATACGCAGTATTTT

abundance: -
j_gene: TRBJ1-5
d_gene: -
v_gene: TRBV12-3/TRBV12-4
CDR3aa: CASSFNNQPQHF
CDR3nt: TGTGCCAGCAGTTTCAACAATCAGCCCCAGCATTTT

abundance: -
j_gene: TRBJ1-5
d_gene: TRBD1
v_gene: TRBV19
CDR3aa: CASSIRAGTVNQPQHF
CDR3nt: TGTGCCAGTAGTATTCGAGCGGGGACAGTCAATCAGCCCCAGCATTTT

abundance: -
j_gene: TRBJ2-2
d_gene: -
v_gene: TRBV28
CDR3aa: CASSFLGRDTGELFF
CDR3nt: TGTGCCAGCAGTTTCTTGGGCAGGGACACCGGGGAGCTGTTTTTT

abundance: -
j_gene: TRBJ2-1
d_gene: -
v_gene: TRBV4-1
CDR3aa: CASSQDAVPGYNEQFF
CDR3nt: TGCGCCAGCAGCCAAGATGCAGTTCCCGGGTACAATGAGCAGTTCTTC

abundance: -
j_gene: TRBJ1-5
d_gene: -
v_gene: TRBV19
CDR3aa: CATTVGVGYSNQPQHF
CDR3nt: TGTGCCACCACAGTGGGAGTGGGTTATAGCAATCAGCCCCAGCATTTT

abundance: -
j_gene: TRBJ2-1
d_gene: -
v_gene: TRBV15
CDR3aa: CATSRPYNEQFF
CDR3nt: TGTGCCACCAGCCGACCCTACAATGAGCAGTTCTTC

abundance: once
j_gene: TRBJ2-1
d_gene: -
v_gene: TRBV19
CDR3aa: CASSIVVGGSYNEQFF
CDR3nt: TGTGCCAGTAGTATAGTTGTGGGAGGCTCCTACAATGAGCAGTTCTTC

abundance: -
j_gene: TRBJ2-3
d_gene: -
v_gene: TRBV29-1
CDR3aa: CSSSLGGLGTDTQYF
CDR3nt: TGCAGCTCCTCCCTGGGGGGTTTGGGCACAGATACGCAGTATTTT

abundance: few
j_gene: TRBJ1-3
d_gene: -
v_gene: TRBV27
CDR3aa: CASSAWAGNTIYF
CDR3nt: TGTGCCAGCTCCGCCTGGGCTGGAAACACCATATATTTT

abundance: -
j_gene: TRBJ1-1
d_gene: TRBD1
v_gene: TRBV5-1
CDR3aa: CASRPDRGFEAFF
CDR3nt: TGCGCCAGCAGACCCGACAGGGGTTTTGAAGCTTTCTTT

abundance: -
j_gene: TRBJ2-5
d_gene: -
v_gene: TRBV18
CDR3aa: CASSPPDGPQETQYF
CDR3nt: TGTGCCAGCTCACCACCGGACGGACCCCAAGAGACCCAGTACTTC

abundance: -
j_gene: TRBJ1-6
d_gene: TRBD1
v_gene: TRBV5-1
CDR3aa: CASSLHPDRGGSPLHF
CDR3nt: TGCGCCAGCAGCTTGCACCCGGACAGGGGTGGTTCACCCCTCCACTTT

abundance: -
j_gene: TRBJ1-5
d_gene: -
v_gene: TRBV19
CDR3aa: CASSTTVLLLGGNQPQHF
CDR3nt: TGTGCCAGTAGTACCACGGTCCTTCTCTTAGGGGGCAATCAGCCCCAGCATTTT

abundance: -
j_gene: TRBJ2-7
d_gene: TRBD2
v_gene: TRBV27
CDR3aa: CASSPTWTRDEQYF
CDR3nt: TGTGCCAGCAGTCCCACCTGGACTAGGGACGAGCAGTACTTC

abundance: -
j_gene: TRBJ2-5
d_gene: -
v_gene: TRBV19
CDR3aa: CASTLTPRASQETQYF
CDR3nt: TGTGCCAGTACCCTCACCCCCAGGGCGTCTCAAGAGACCCAGTACTTC

abundance: once
j_gene: TRBJ2-7
d_gene: -
v_gene: TRBV11-2
CDR3aa: CASSLWGIGTRYEQYF
CDR3nt: TGTGCCAGCAGCTTATGGGGGATTGGGACACGCTACGAGCAGTACTTC

abundance: -
j_gene: TRBJ2-3
d_gene: -
v_gene: TRBV5-1
CDR3aa: CASSLSDTQYF
CDR3nt: TGCGCCAGCAGCTTGTCAGATACGCAGTATTTT

abundance: -
j_gene: TRBJ2-2
d_gene: -
v_gene: TRBV7-2
CDR3aa: CASSSGPSGGELFF
CDR3nt: TGTGCCAGCAGCTCCGGGCCCAGTGGGGGGGAGCTGTTTTTT